This T cell receptor (beta chain) was found in a study of blood T cells in healthy people across ages (dated by TCRdb to about 2015). In the study overall: In model experiments, roughly one uniquely barcoded TCR beta cDNA molecule per two T cells was captured by template switching. Age-related changes in TCR beta repertoire diversity were measured in the study by deep sequencing normalized with unique cDNA molecular identifiers. The donors were divided into four age groups: young (average around 16 years), middle-aged (about 40), aged (approximately 62) and long-lived (around 80). Donors of different ages were randomly distributed across sequencing lanes to avoid experimental bias. Using the same blood draw, the study looked at two additional independent replicas of 1 million unique cDNA reads for two donors, one aged 18 to 30 and the other aged 80 or older.

The germline V gene (reference sequence) yields DFQATT for CDR1 and SNEGSKA for CDR2. V was cut back by 3 bases and J by 7 bases, leaving a gap of 13 bases between them. Its CDR3 holds 13 amino acids, cysteine through phenylalanine. Only the CDR3 region is kept as DNA, spanning 39 bases read in frame from base 1. As to this clonotype: Which antigen it targets is not known. Base qualities were left out, and no much larger clone turns up one base away.

The investigation overall reported the following: Bulk unsorted PBMC profiling prevented conclusive comparison of naive and antigen-experienced compartments. The percentage of naive T cells measured by flow cytometry correlated strongly with observed TCR beta diversity. As age increased, observed TCR beta diversity per million T cells dropped in a roughly linear way, and a significant reduction was already evident by age about 40. Estimates of total diversity based on one million sequenced T cells were considered lower bounds and underestimates. Compared with the aged group, the long-lived group had more naive CD4+ T cells, fewer expanded clones and increased TCR diversity, suggesting age selection. Donor CMV infection status was unknown, potentially confounding age-related changes in expanded clonotypes.

The approximately 39 donors, aged 6 to 90 years, were systemically healthy Caucasian individuals from Russia. Around 9.7 milliliters of peripheral blood were collected from each donor into EDTA-treated Vacutainer tubes. Ficoll-Paque density-gradient centrifugation was used to isolate PBMCs, with at least 6 million obtained per sample. Total RNA was extracted from PBMCs with Trizol reagent, with at least 6 micrograms obtained per sample. For every donor, flow cytometry on a PBMC aliquot measured the percentage of naive CD45RAhigh/CD27high T cells. Preparation of the library involved 5' RACE. TCRdb records Illumina HiSeq 2500 as the sequencer. A second about 7 to 12 cycle PCR used a sample-barcoded 5' primer and a J-beta primer mix. A template-switch 5' adaptor carrying 12 random nucleotides introduced a unique molecular identifier onto each TCR beta cDNA molecule. Each sample yielded at least 3 million CDR3-containing paired-end reads. First-strand cDNA was synthesized from all RNA with the Mint cDNA synthesis kit, primed by a TRBC-specific oligonucleotide. Following uracil-DNA glycosylase treatment, a first 18-cycle PCR with universal primers M1SS and BC2_uni_R was performed on all cDNA. The authors' analysis ran thus. Normalization of each sample was performed by random selection of 1 million high-quality reads, each carrying a distinct molecular identifier. Instead of being binned into consensus sequences, reads that shared molecular identifiers were thrown out. MiTCR, set to a Q25 quality threshold and the strictest error-elimination algorithm, was used for CDR3 identification, clonotype clustering and error correction. A nonparametric unseen species model using Euler transformation provided a lower-bound estimate of total TCR beta diversity. The raw public reads went through TCRdb reprocessing: fastp at Q25, MiXCR clone calling, in-frame beta chains kept. Under each unique CDR3 protein, matching rows form one entry showing the most common genes and DNA. The authors' filters were not applied to this entry. The sample table contains 710,000 or so distinct CDR3 sequences; only one count was recorded for 22% of them. Approximately 20% of the sample is taken by the ten largest.

The material sequenced was blood. Recombination joined TRBV20-1 with TRBJ1-5; D gene: possibly TRBD1, on 5 matching bases. The sequence derives from a man in his 70s in good health. The DNA is as follows: TGCAGTGCTAGCCGGGACCCTGGGCAGCCCCAGCATTTT. Its translation reads: CSASRDPGQPQHF.